This is a list of T cell receptor beta chains from one sample in a study of T-cell memory formation after mild COVID-19. TCRdb passed the 5' RACE reads through MiXCR, listing each CDR3 protein once. The data show 350,000 to 400,000 distinct CDR3 sequences, about an eighth seen once. Specimen: PBMCs or a T cell subset sorted from them (not recorded which). The receptors shown here come from a man between 18 and 35 years old who had mild COVID-19 (a few samples of this study predate the infection). Cell type and time point are not known. The CDR3 runs from the conserved cysteine through the conserved F or W. The order of the fields is D gene, V gene, clone size, J gene, CDR3 protein, CDR3 DNA. D genes are given only for firm matches. A row's size may be missing; if present it is once, few, many or a size class.

d_call: .
v_call: TRBV7-9
clone_size: few
j_call: TRBJ2-7
cdr3_aa: CASSFSGAYEQYF
cdr3_nt: TGTGCCAGCAGCTTTTCAGGAGCCTACGAGCAGTACTTC

d_call: .
v_call: TRBV7-8
clone_size: .
j_call: TRBJ2-5
cdr3_aa: CASSQGAGEETQYF
cdr3_nt: TGTGCCAGCAGCCAAGGAGCAGGGGAAGAGACCCAGTACTTC

d_call: TRBD1
v_call: TRBV7-2
clone_size: few
j_call: TRBJ1-1
cdr3_aa: CASSWTGGGNTEAFF
cdr3_nt: TGTGCCAGCAGCTGGACAGGGGGAGGGAACACTGAAGCTTTCTTT

d_call: .
v_call: TRBV20-1
clone_size: few
j_call: TRBJ1-5
cdr3_aa: CSARQAQGPQHF
cdr3_nt: TGCAGTGCTAGGCAGGCCCAGGGGCCCCAGCATTTT

d_call: .
v_call: TRBV5-4
clone_size: .
j_call: TRBJ1-1
cdr3_aa: CASSSGGKNTEAFF
cdr3_nt: TGTGCCAGCAGTTCCGGGGGCAAGAACACTGAAGCTTTCTTT

d_call: .
v_call: TRBV9
clone_size: .
j_call: TRBJ2-5
cdr3_aa: CASSVDQGETQYF
cdr3_nt: TGTGCCAGCAGCGTCGACCAGGGAGAGACCCAGTACTTC

d_call: .
v_call: TRBV7-2
clone_size: .
j_call: TRBJ2-4
cdr3_aa: CASSLKGGAKNIQYF
cdr3_nt: TGTGCCAGCAGCTTAAAGGGGGGAGCCAAAAACATTCAGTACTTC

d_call: TRBD1
v_call: TRBV14
clone_size: .
j_call: TRBJ2-3
cdr3_aa: CASSQGDRGNTDTQYF
cdr3_nt: TGTGCCAGCAGCCAAGGGGACAGGGGAAACACAGATACGCAGTATTTT

d_call: .
v_call: TRBV5-6
clone_size: many
j_call: TRBJ1-2
cdr3_aa: CASSLGTSYGYTF
cdr3_nt: TGTGCCAGCAGCTTGGGGACCTCCTATGGCTACACCTTC

d_call: .
v_call: TRBV4-3
clone_size: .
j_call: TRBJ2-5
cdr3_aa: CASSQDYAGQGTQYF
cdr3_nt: TGCGCCAGCAGCCAAGATTATGCAGGGCAAGGGACCCAGTACTTC

d_call: .
v_call: TRBV6-5
clone_size: .
j_call: TRBJ1-5
cdr3_aa: CASGLTGLNQPQHF
cdr3_nt: TGTGCCAGCGGCCTTACAGGGTTAAATCAGCCCCAGCATTTT

d_call: .
v_call: TRBV20-1
clone_size: .
j_call: TRBJ2-1
cdr3_aa: CSALGTPLGRKFF
cdr3_nt: TGCAGTGCCCTCGGGACCCCACTAGGACGGAAGTTCTTC

d_call: TRBD2
v_call: TRBV12-3/TRBV12-4
clone_size: .
j_call: TRBJ2-3
cdr3_aa: CASSLAGTRDTQYF
cdr3_nt: TGTGCCAGCAGTTTGGCCGGGACTAGGGATACGCAGTATTTT

d_call: TRBD2
v_call: TRBV5-6
clone_size: .
j_call: TRBJ2-1
cdr3_aa: CASSISGGPGEQFF
cdr3_nt: TGTGCCAGCAGCATTAGCGGGGGGCCGGGTGAGCAGTTCTTC

d_call: .
v_call: TRBV9
clone_size: many
j_call: TRBJ2-7
cdr3_aa: CASSVDSLRAEQYF
cdr3_nt: TGTGCCAGCAGCGTAGATAGCCTGCGCGCCGAGCAGTACTTC

d_call: .
v_call: TRBV6-5
clone_size: few
j_call: TRBJ2-1
cdr3_aa: CASGQSSYNEQFF
cdr3_nt: TGTGCCAGCGGACAGAGCTCCTACAATGAGCAGTTCTTC

d_call: .
v_call: TRBV11-2
clone_size: .
j_call: TRBJ1-1
cdr3_aa: CASRLAGNTEAFF
cdr3_nt: TGTGCCAGCAGACTCGCAGGGAACACTGAAGCTTTCTTT

d_call: TRBD1
v_call: TRBV6-1
clone_size: .
j_call: TRBJ1-5
cdr3_aa: CASSEDTGDLRFNQPQHF
cdr3_nt: TGTGCCAGCAGTGAAGACACAGGGGACCTTAGATTCAATCAGCCCCAGCATTTT

d_call: .
v_call: TRBV27
clone_size: few
j_call: TRBJ1-2
cdr3_aa: CASSSGNGYTF
cdr3_nt: TGTGCCAGCAGTTCGGGGAATGGCTACACCTTC

d_call: .
v_call: TRBV12-3/TRBV12-4
clone_size: many
j_call: TRBJ1-2
cdr3_aa: CASSFRGANGYTF
cdr3_nt: TGTGCCAGCAGTTTCCGGGGGGCGAATGGCTACACCTTC

d_call: .
v_call: TRBV5-1
clone_size: many
j_call: TRBJ2-7
cdr3_aa: CASSPGTLPEQYF
cdr3_nt: TGCGCCAGCAGCCCCGGGACCCTCCCAGAGCAGTACTTC

d_call: .
v_call: TRBV2
clone_size: many
j_call: TRBJ2-3
cdr3_aa: CASSEPFTDTQYF
cdr3_nt: TGTGCCAGCAGTGAACCCTTCACGGATACGCAGTATTTT

d_call: .
v_call: TRBV4-3
clone_size: .
j_call: TRBJ1-1
cdr3_aa: CASSQDLWTEAFF
cdr3_nt: TGCGCCAGCAGCCAAGATCTATGGACTGAAGCTTTCTTT

d_call: .
v_call: TRBV7-2
clone_size: many
j_call: TRBJ2-1
cdr3_aa: CASSLAEGGEQFF
cdr3_nt: TGTGCCAGCAGCTTAGCGGAGGGAGGTGAGCAGTTCTTC

d_call: .
v_call: TRBV29-1
clone_size: .
j_call: TRBJ2-7
cdr3_aa: CSVEEGLMGEQYF
cdr3_nt: TGCAGCGTTGAAGAGGGATTGATGGGCGAGCAGTACTTC

d_call: .
v_call: TRBV2
clone_size: few
j_call: TRBJ2-7
cdr3_aa: CASSGEDSSYEQYF
cdr3_nt: TGTGCCAGCAGTGGGGAGGACAGCTCCTACGAGCAGTACTTC

d_call: .
v_call: TRBV4-3
clone_size: .
j_call: TRBJ1-5
cdr3_aa: CASSQDRAGDQPQHF
cdr3_nt: TGCGCCAGCAGCCAAGATCGGGCAGGGGACCAGCCCCAGCATTTT

d_call: .
v_call: TRBV7-6
clone_size: few
j_call: TRBJ1-1
cdr3_aa: CASSSTDLNTEAFF
cdr3_nt: TGTGCCAGCAGTTCCACCGATTTGAACACTGAAGCTTTCTTT

d_call: .
v_call: TRBV9
clone_size: .
j_call: TRBJ1-6
cdr3_aa: CASSVEGRRDSPLHF
cdr3_nt: TGTGCCAGCAGCGTAGAGGGGAGGAGGGATTCACCCCTCCACTTT

d_call: .
v_call: TRBV7-3
clone_size: .
j_call: TRBJ2-3
cdr3_aa: CASSQDTTDTQYF
cdr3_nt: TGTGCCAGCTCACAGGATACCACAGATACGCAGTATTTT

d_call: .
v_call: TRBV10-3
clone_size: few
j_call: TRBJ1-1
cdr3_aa: CAISESMEHPKEAFF
cdr3_nt: TGTGCCATCAGTGAGTCGATGGAGCACCCTAAAGAAGCTTTCTTT

d_call: .
v_call: TRBV28
clone_size: .
j_call: TRBJ1-5
cdr3_aa: CASSRGSRKQPQHF
cdr3_nt: TGTGCCAGCAGTCGGGGCAGTAGAAAGCAGCCCCAGCATTTT

d_call: TRBD1
v_call: TRBV20-1
clone_size: few
j_call: TRBJ1-2
cdr3_aa: CSAPGQEGYTF
cdr3_nt: TGCAGTGCGCCGGGACAGGAAGGCTACACCTTC

d_call: TRBD1
v_call: TRBV18
clone_size: many
j_call: TRBJ2-7
cdr3_aa: CASSGDRELYEQYF
cdr3_nt: TGTGCCAGCTCAGGCGACAGGGAGCTCTACGAGCAGTACTTC

d_call: .
v_call: TRBV4-1
clone_size: .
j_call: TRBJ1-2
cdr3_aa: CASSQLAGHLANYGYTF
cdr3_nt: TGCGCCAGCAGCCAACTTGCGGGGCATTTAGCTAACTATGGCTACACCTTC

d_call: TRBD2
v_call: TRBV6-2/TRBV6-3
clone_size: few
j_call: TRBJ2-1
cdr3_aa: CASSYSTSGGLSSYNEQFF
cdr3_nt: TGTGCCAGCAGTTACTCAACTAGCGGGGGCCTGAGCTCCTACAATGAGCAGTTCTTC

d_call: TRBD1
v_call: TRBV11-2
clone_size: few
j_call: TRBJ2-4
cdr3_aa: CASSLGPGQGINIQYF
cdr3_nt: TGTGCCAGCAGCTTAGGGCCGGGACAGGGTATAAACATTCAGTACTTC

d_call: .
v_call: TRBV20-1
clone_size: .
j_call: TRBJ2-1
cdr3_aa: CSAQHNEQFF
cdr3_nt: TGCAGTGCTCAACACAATGAGCAGTTCTTC

d_call: TRBD1
v_call: TRBV7-2
clone_size: .
j_call: TRBJ1-6
cdr3_aa: CASSFRGQDSPLHF
cdr3_nt: TGTGCCAGCAGCTTCAGGGGGCAGGATTCACCCCTCCACTTT

d_call: .
v_call: TRBV3-1
clone_size: few
j_call: TRBJ2-5
cdr3_aa: CASGLRGAQETQYF
cdr3_nt: TGTGCCAGCGGACTAAGGGGGGCCCAAGAGACCCAGTACTTC